These 29 T cell receptor beta chains were all obtained from the same sample, sequenced in a study of post-analysis software for immune sequencing data (dated by TCRdb to between 2014 and 2017). Libraries were made using PCR. The reads were generated on an Illumina HiSeq 2500. To reduce PCR and sequencing biases, unique molecular identifiers were built into the TCR beta cDNA libraries. The public reads were reprocessed in TCRdb via fastp at Q25 and MiXCR, keeping in-frame beta chains. Each CDR3 protein appears once, grouped with its most common genes and DNA. The sample includes 150,000 to 200,000 distinct CDR3 sequences, with roughly 34% observed a single time. The ten largest account for over 25% of the sample. Taken with the paper, the label for time point translates to: second blood draw from one MS patient after hematopoietic stem cell transplantation. The sequencing here drew on blood, taken after autologous hematopoietic stem cell transplantation. All receptors derive from a girl under 18 with multiple sclerosis. Donor details come from another sample of the same person, matched by shared clones.

This chain connects TRBV12-3 or TRBV12-4 to TRBJ1-1; D unresolved. This CDR3 is built from 13 residues. Trimming removed 1 base from V and 8 bases from J, with 11 bases in between. The CDR3: CASSLVAGAEAFF. The CDR3 DNA reads TGTGCCAGCAGTTTAGTAGCTGGAGCGGAAGCTTTCTTT.

The chain is built from TRBV5-1 and TRBJ2-7, with no clear D. Between the trimmed V and J ends, which lost 6 bases and 5 bases, there was a span of 15 bases. Per germline, CDR1 SGHRS and CDR2 YFSETQ. The CDR3 is made up of 13 amino acids. Here the CDR3 DNA reads TGCGCCAGCAAAATCGCCGGTCGGGACGAGCAGTACTTC. It encodes CASKIAGRDEQYF.

The rearrangement joins TRBV7-9 to TRBJ2-5; 11 nucleotides match TRBD2. The CDR3 totals 19 residues. CDR1 and CDR2 (germline): SEHNR, FQNEAQ (reference sequence). After removal of 5 bases from V and 0 bases from J, the junction contained 14 bases not matched to a gene. Here the CDR3 DNA reads TGTGCCAGCAGCGCTCGCCGGGGTAGCGGGAGGGTGTACCAAGAGACCCAGTACTTC. Protein product: CASSARRGSGRVYQETQYF. Drawing the rest from reference TRBV7-9 and TRBJ2-5, the complete variable domain is DTGVSQNPRHKITKRGQNVTFRCDPISEHNRLYWYRQTLGQGPEFLTYFQNEAQLEKSRLLSDRFSAERPKGSFSTLEIQRTEQGDSAMYLCASSARRGSGRVYQETQYFGPGTRLLVL.

This clonotype appeared a single time. This may be a read error, as it is one base from a much larger clone. This chain links TRBV4-1 with TRBJ2-3; 8 bases are shared with TRBD2. Trimming removed 0 bases from V and 10 bases from J; junction bases left unmatched: 12. Germline values: CDR1 MGHRA, CDR2 YSYEKL. The CDR3 extends over 16 amino acids. Here the CDR3 reads CASSQEDAGGEDAQYF. In DNA, the CDR3 is TGCGCCAGCAGCCAAGAGGACGCGGGGGGCGAGGATGCGCAGTATTTT.

This clonotype was counted between two and nine times. One end of the junction varies from germline; a read error may be responsible. The CDR3 reads CASRGVRGTGTQYF. In DNA form, the CDR3 reads TGTGCCAGCAGAGGAGTGAGGGGCACAGGTACGCAGTATTTT. The genes are TRBV25-1 and TRBJ2-3; perhaps D is TRBD1 or TRBD2 (5 bases each). Germline CDR1 MGHDK, CDR2 SYGVNS. This CDR3 has 14 residues.

This clonotype was counted ten times or more. The rearrangement uses TRBV7-9 and TRBJ2-5; 12 nucleotides align to TRBD1. The CDR3 runs 17 residues. From germline, CDR1 is SEHNR and CDR2 FQNEAQ (reference sequence). Trimming removed 5 bases from V and 4 bases from J; junction bases left unmatched: 11. The CDR3 DNA sequence: TGTGCCAGCAGCACAGATCTGGGACAGGGGGCAAGAGAGACCCAGTACTTC. This sequence encodes CASSTDLGQGARETQYF.

There are a few counts of this clonotype. CDR3: CASSFTGLAGVFHTQYF. The CDR3 bases are TGTGCCAGCAGTTTCACGGGACTAGCGGGAGTATTCCATACGCAGTATTTT. This rearrangement joins TRBV27 to TRBJ2-3; TRBD2 aligns across 14 bases. The CDR3 consists of 17 residues. V lost 3 bases to trimming and J lost 7 bases; unmatched junction nucleotides: 9. Germline V gene data show CDR1 as MNHEY and CDR2 as SMNVEV (reference sequence).

CDR3 DNA: TGTGCCAGCAGTTTATCGGACAGGGTCCAAGAGACCCAGTACTTC. As protein: CASSLSDRVQETQYF. This chain links TRBV27 with TRBJ2-5; TRBD1 aligns across 8 bases. The CDR3 loop spans 15 amino acids. The J segment lost 1 base and the V segment lost 0 bases, leaving 1 base of the junction unmatched. The V gene's germline CDR1 is MNHEY and CDR2 SMNVEV (reference sequence).

The chain uses TRBV28 and TRBJ2-7; no clear D. The germline CDR1 and CDR2 sequences are MDHEN and SYDVKM. CDR3 length equals 11 residues. V was cut by 10 bases and J by 3 bases, with 10 bases left in between. This CDR3 is CATQTDYEQYF. The CDR3 coding sequence is TGTGCCACCCAAACAGACTACGAGCAGTACTTC.

The V call is TRBV5-1, the J call TRBJ1-1; the D gene is possibly TRBD1 (6 bases). V was shortened by 4 bases and J by 3 bases, with 7 bases between the two germline ends. Per the germline V gene, CDR1 is SGHRS and CDR2 is YFSETQ. The CDR3 length is 12 residues. The CDR3: CASSKGDTEAFF. In DNA form, the CDR3 reads TGCGCCAGCAGCAAGGGGGACACTGAAGCTTTCTTT.

This clonotype was detected only a few times. This sequence joins TRBV18 and TRBJ2-3; no firm D call. The CDR3 runs 13 residues. V shed 6 bases and J shed 5 bases, with 12 bases lying between them. Germline CDR1 reads KGHSH; CDR2 reads LQKENI. The CDR3 DNA reads TGTGCCAGCTCCCCCAATCCCGGAGATACGCAGTATTTT. Translation gives CASSPNPGDTQYF.

The chain combines TRBV20-1 with TRBJ2-1, with 8 bases lining up with TRBD2. Germline CDR1 and CDR2: DFQATT and SNEGSKA (reference sequence). With 6 bases clipped from V and 2 bases from J, the junction kept 6 bases outside the gene matches. The CDR3 has 14 residues. The DNA for the CDR3 is TGCAGTGCCCTCCCGGGACTAGCCTACAATGAGCAGTTCTTC. Protein: CSALPGLAYNEQFF.

This clonotype was recorded a few times. This chain connects TRBV14 to TRBJ2-5, with 8 positions matching TRBD1. The closer fit of TRBJ2-7 to the DNA end suggests the J call may be wrong. Germline CDR1 reads SGHDN; CDR2 reads FVKESK. CDR3 size: 15 residues. The CDR3 is CASSQGTGKRDEQYF. In DNA form, the CDR3 reads TGTGCCAGCAGCCAAGGGACAGGGAAGAGGGACGAGCAGTACTTC.

This chain connects TRBV10-3 to TRBJ1-1; 7 bases are shared with TRBD1. The CDR3 has 15 amino acids. J was trimmed by 10 bases and V by 6 bases; bases with no gene match: 17. Germline V gene data show CDR1 as ENHRY and CDR2 as SYGVKD. The CDR3 DNA reads TGTGCCATCAGCCAAACGCAGGGGGAATCCAAAGGAGCTTTCTTT. Protein product: CAISQTQGESKGAFF.

A word on this clonotype: One end of the junction is discordant with germline, which a read error may explain. Written as DNA, the CDR3 is TGTACCAGCTCGAAGAGAGGGGGCGATATGGCAGATACGCAGTATTTT. It is translated as CTSSKRGGDMADTQYF. This chain uses TRBV5-6 with TRBJ2-3; 7 nucleotides align to TRBD1. The germline V gene encodes CDR1 SGHDT and CDR2 YYEEEE. The CDR3 sequence is 16 residues long.

This clonotype was recorded only once. A much larger clone lies a single base off, so this may be a read error. J is TRBJ2-3 and V is TRBV10-3, with D unclear. In germline, CDR1 is ENHRY, CDR2 SYGVKD. This CDR3 is 13 amino acids long. CDR3: CAISESRADTRYF. For the CDR3, the DNA is TGTGCCATCAGTGAATCTAGAGCAGATACGCGGTATTTT.

This sequence joins TRBV12-3 or TRBV12-4 and TRBJ2-1, with 7 bases lining up with TRBD1. CDR3 length: 14 amino acids. V shed 5 bases, J shed 7 bases, and the junction held 8 bases outside the gene matches. Written as DNA, the CDR3 is TGTGCCAGCAGTCCCCGGACAGGTGGGAATGAGCAGTTCTTC. This gives the protein CASSPRTGGNEQFF.

CDR3 sequence: CASSLGSRRGNTGELFF. CDR3 DNA sequence: TGTGCCAGCAGTTTGGGTTCTCGGAGGGGAAACACCGGGGAGCTGTTTTTT. The genes are TRBV12-3 or TRBV12-4 and TRBJ2-2; TRBD2 is a possible D gene (6 bases). This CDR3 is 17 amino acids long. V lost 3 bases to trimming and J lost 2 bases, with 16 bases between them.

This chain uses TRBV29-1 with TRBJ1-4; 7 bases are shared with TRBD1. Germline CDR1 reads SQVTM; CDR2 reads ANQGSEA. The ends lost 4 bases at V and 6 bases at J; junction bases unmatched: 5. The length of the CDR3 is 13 residues. The CDR3 is CSVGTGGYEKLFF. CDR3 nucleotides: TGCAGCGTTGGGACAGGAGGGTATGAAAAACTGTTTTTT.

The CDR3, as DNA: TGTGCCAGCAGCCAAGTTACAGGCGGGAATCAGCCCCAGCATTTT. Translated, it gives CASSQVTGGNQPQHF. This rearrangement joins TRBV4-2 to TRBJ1-5; D is possibly TRBD1 (5 bases). This CDR3 comprises 15 residues. Germline CDR1 reads LGHNA; CDR2 reads YNFKEQ. V was clipped by 1 base and J by 4 bases, with 11 bases between them.

The chain couples TRBV6-6 to TRBJ2-7, with TRBD1 matching over 11 bases. In germline, CDR1 is MNHNY, CDR2 SVGAGI (reference sequence). J lost 3 bases, V lost 11 bases, and 12 bases had no gene match. CDR3 length: 15 residues. As DNA, the CDR3 is TGTGCCGCCGTAGGGTTAGGGACAGGGGGCTACGAGCAGTACTTC. This codes for CAAVGLGTGGYEQYF.

The J gene is TRBJ2-1, the V gene TRBV5-1; TRBD2 agrees at 8 bases. The CDR3 sequence is 18 residues long. V lost 0 bases to trimming and J lost 8 bases; unmatched junction nucleotides: 16. The germline V gene has CDR1 SGHRS and CDR2 YFSETQ. The CDR3 is CASSLVASGHQMGYEQFF. DNA for the CDR3: TGCGCCAGCAGCTTGGTTGCTAGCGGGCACCAGATGGGATATGAGCAGTTCTTC.

This chain joins TRBV11-2 and TRBJ1-1; TRBD1 is a possible D gene (6 bases). Trimming pared 7 bases from V and 11 bases from J, leaving 29 bases between. The CDR3 loop spans 16 amino acids. CDR1 and CDR2 from the germline V gene are SGHAT and FQNNGV. The CDR3 nucleotides read TGTGCCAGCAAACCGACAGGCACGGAGGGGATAACGGATGCTTTCTTT. It encodes CASKPTGTEGITDAFF.

This clonotype was picked up a small number of times. This chain joins TRBV7-2 and TRBJ2-7, with 9 bases lining up with TRBD1. CDR3 size: 14 residues. From germline, CDR1 is SGHTA and CDR2 FQGNSA. With 4 bases clipped from V and 6 bases from J, the junction kept 7 bases outside the gene matches. CDR3 DNA sequence: TGTGCCAGCAGCTCCCGTACAGGGGGCGGCGAGCAGTACTTC. Translation gives CASSSRTGGGEQYF. The whole variable domain, filled in from reference TRBV7-2 and TRBJ2-7, reads GAGVSQSPSNKVTEKGKDVELRCDPISGHTALYWYRQSLGQGLEFLIYFQGNSAPDKSGLPSDRFSAERTGGSVSTLTIQRTQQEDSAVYLCASSSRTGGGEQYFGPGTRLTVT.

The chain employs TRBV27 and TRBJ2-5, with D perhaps TRBD2 (6 bases). The DNA end lines up better with TRBJ2-7; the J call may be wrong. The germline V gene has CDR1 MNHEY and CDR2 SMNVEV (reference sequence). CDR3 length equals 15 residues. The CDR3 nucleotides read TGTGCCAGCAGGCTCTTCGCTGGGGGGTTGTACGAGCAGTACTTC. Translation gives CASRLFAGGLYEQYF.

The gene calls are TRBV15 and TRBJ2-5; 8 positions agree with TRBD1. CDR1 is LNHNV, CDR2 YYDKDF, per germline (reference sequence). This CDR3 spans 18 amino acids. V trimming: 0 bases; J trimming: 2 bases; junction bases outside the gene matches: 11. CDR3 sequence: CATSRERGRGLLQETQYF. Written as DNA, the CDR3 is TGTGCCACCAGCAGAGAACGGGGCAGGGGGCTCCTACAAGAGACCCAGTACTTC.

This clonotype was recorded a few times. The CDR3, as DNA: TGTGCCAGCAGTGAGGCTAGCGGGAGTAACAATGAGCAGTTCTTC. This gives the protein CASSEASGSNNEQFF. V gene TRBV6-4 combines with J gene TRBJ2-1, with 10 bases that match TRBD2. The length of the CDR3 is 15 residues. Losses at the gene ends were 3 bases for V and 5 bases for J; bases not matched to a gene: 4. Germline lookup yields CDR1 MRHNA and CDR2 SNTAGT.

There are a few counts of this clonotype. V is TRBV28 and J is TRBJ2-7; D is unclear. Germline V gene sequence: CDR1 MDHEN, CDR2 SYDVKM. V shed 2 bases and J shed 2 bases, with 13 bases lying between them. The CDR3 totals 15 residues. As DNA, the CDR3 is TGTGCCAGCAGTTTAGGGCAGGCCACCCCCTACGAGCAGTACTTC. It encodes CASSLGQATPYEQYF.

This clonotype was seen ten or more times. This chain links TRBV27 with TRBJ1-1; D remains ambiguous. The CDR3 totals 13 residues. The V end lost 5 bases, the J end lost 4 bases, and 11 bases lay between the germline ends. CDR1 is MNHEY and CDR2 is SMNVEV in the germline V gene (reference sequence). The DNA of the CDR3 is TGTGCCAGCAGTCTCAGCAGCCTCACTGAAGCTTTCTTT. This gives the protein CASSLSSLTEAFF.